This T cell receptor beta chain was sequenced during a study of T-cell memory formation after mild COVID-19 (dated by TCRdb to the early 2020s). About the full investigation: TCR sequence clusters from the two donors were largely donor specific. In two donors, T-cell clones that expanded and contracted after mild COVID-19 were tracked by sequencing TCRalpha and TCRbeta repertoires over time. The cohort was made up of two young adult volunteers, one female and one male, who were previously healthy.

Study-wide findings and limitations: Whether the second-wave clones peaking on day 37 were SARS-CoV-2 specific was not confirmed. Only a couple of mild cases were covered by the study, and larger cohorts that include severe cases with pre-infection samples were considered necessary. Some responding clones were detected in pre-infection memory, which suggested that pre-existing cross-reactive memory T cells had joined the SARS-CoV-2 response. Clones contracting from day 15 to 85 had balanced CD4/CD8 phenotypes, while a second wave expanding from day 15 to 37 was biased towards CD4+. Contracting CD4+ clones turned up mainly in the CM and EM memory subsets, whereas EMRA was where CD8+ clones were enriched.

Points on this clonotype: The specificity of this receptor is unknown. No much larger clonotype is one base removed from it; base qualities were not supplied.

The reads were generated on an Illumina NovaSeq 6000. cDNA libraries for TCRalpha and TCRbeta were prepared by 5'RACE using constant-segment primers, with sample barcodes and unique molecular identifiers added. RNA was extracted from every sample with Trizol reagent. Library amplification was performed in two PCR steps, and a second sample barcode and Illumina TruSeq adapters were introduced in the second step. Sequencing of the libraries was done on an Illumina NovaSeq, producing 2 x 150 bp paired-end reads. The published analysis was carried out like this. With migec v1.2.7, reads were demultiplexed and then collapsed into UMI-guided consensus sequences. Using mixcr v2.1.11, UMI consensuses were aligned to TRA and TRB V and J templates and then assembled into clonotypes. A clonotype was counted as expanded or contracted only if both edgeR and NoisET called the change significant, with noise models trained on biological replicates. edgeR calls used a false discovery rate-adjusted p below 0.01 and a log2 fold-change threshold of 1. As an exploratory analysis of dynamics, PCA with hierarchical clustering was applied to max-normalized trajectories of the 1000 most abundant clonotypes. Each responding clone was given a CD4 or CD8 phenotype based on the CD4+ and CD8+ repertoires, which had been sequenced separately. The raw public reads went through TCRdb reprocessing: fastp at Q25, MiXCR clone calling, in-frame beta chains kept. Every entry covers one CDR3 protein and lists the most common genes and DNA from its rows. TCRdb's processing, not the study's, gives the V and J calls here. The sample profile shows fewer than 250,000 distinct CDR3 sequences; roughly a tenth of them were found once. Just over 3% of the sample belongs to the ten largest clones.

Inclusive of the bounding cysteine and phenylalanine, the CDR3 is 16 residues long. Of the read, only the CDR3 DNA is kept; its 48 bases are in frame from base 1. CDR1 and CDR2, looked up from the germline V gene, are KGHSH and LQKENI. V lost 0 bases and J lost 9 bases, and the count of bases not matched to a germline gene is 7. Ficoll-Paque density gradient centrifugation was used to isolate PBMCs. The TCR sequence derives from a man aged 18 to 35 who had mild COVID-19 (a few samples of this study predate the infection). The sample titles of this study are shuffled in the database, so cell type and time point are left out; the donor was told from shared clones. Source material: PBMCs or a T cell subset sorted from them (not recorded which). Recombination linked TRBV18 to TRBJ2-1, and 11 junction bases match TRBD2. Here the CDR3 is given as CASSPPRLAGMSEQFF. The nucleotide sequence reads as follows: TGTGCCAGCTCACCACCCCGACTAGCGGGGATGTCTGAGCAGTTCTTC.